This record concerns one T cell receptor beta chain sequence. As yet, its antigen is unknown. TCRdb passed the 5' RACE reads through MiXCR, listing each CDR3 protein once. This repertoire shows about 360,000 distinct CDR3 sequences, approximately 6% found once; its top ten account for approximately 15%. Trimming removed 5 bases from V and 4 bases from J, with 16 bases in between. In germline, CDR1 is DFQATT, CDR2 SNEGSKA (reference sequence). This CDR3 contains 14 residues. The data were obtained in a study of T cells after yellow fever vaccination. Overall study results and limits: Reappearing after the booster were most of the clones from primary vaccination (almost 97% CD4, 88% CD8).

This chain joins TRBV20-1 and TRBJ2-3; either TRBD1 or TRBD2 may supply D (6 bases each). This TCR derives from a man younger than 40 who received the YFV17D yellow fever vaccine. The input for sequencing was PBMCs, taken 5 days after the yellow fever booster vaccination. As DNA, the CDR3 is TGCAGTGCTTCTCAAGGGGGGCCCCCAGATACGCAGTATTTT. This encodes CSASQGGPPDTQYF.